This is a list of T cell receptor beta chains from one sample in a study of cytomegalovirus exposure and HLA in healthy donors. Measured with immunoSEQ multiplex PCR; TCRdb has only the in-frame clones, and not every one. This sample has more than 80,000 clones; about 89% occur once, and the top ten carry 8.5% to 10%. The sample taken for sequencing was PBMCs. The receptors were sampled from a man between 25 and 39 years old in good health and CMV-seropositive. CDR3s leave out the opening cysteine and the closing phenylalanine or tryptophan. The order of the fields is V gene, CDR3 length, J gene, CDR3 protein.

>TRBV5-1|13|TRBJ1-2
ASADRDRGNYGYT
>TRBV10-1|12|TRBJ2-2
ASSANGATGELF
>TRBV9|15|TRBJ2-3
ASSTPSGGYSTDTQY
>TRBV10-1|11|TRBJ2-1
ASSRTGYNEQF
>TRBV10-3|13|TRBJ2-2
AISGGQGNTGELF
>TRBV27|13|TRBJ2-5
ASSRTSGRWETQY
>TRBV2|16|TRBJ2-5
ASSEWAGGAIQGETQY
>TRBV5-1|12|TRBJ2-5
ASSPGSARETQY
>TRBV5-1|14|TRBJ2-1
ASSNLLEGGYNEQF
>TRBV19|12|TRBJ1-5
ASSIEGGPQPQH
>TRBV7-2|12|TRBJ2-2
ASSLGGLTGELF
>TRBV25-1|13|TRBJ2-7
ASSEGLAVTYEQY
>TRBV5-1|14|TRBJ2-7
ASSLGTGTGVYEQY
>TRBV7-9|17|TRBJ1-3
ASSLARDRLGNSGNTIY
>TRBV30|16|TRBJ2-1
AWSVGSGRTLSYNEQF
>TRBV5-4|16|TRBJ2-3
ASSLRTGVSISTDTQY
>TRBV7-3|10|TRBJ2-2
ASSLLAGELF